The 15 T cell receptor beta chains presented below share a single source sample, sequenced in a study of Graves' ophthalmopathy and Graves' hyperthyroidism. Researchers took RNA transcripts and amplified TCR beta CDR3 regions from them. Amplification began with first-round RT-PCR using HTBI primers, then second-round multiplex PCR was performed. MiXCR was run by TCRdb on the multiplex PCR reads, yielding one entry per CDR3 protein. The table shows 150,000 to 200,000 distinct CDR3 sequences, with around 39% occurring only once. Material for sequencing was peripheral blood. Receptor source: a man in his thirties or forties with Graves' ophthalmopathy.

Ten or more counts support this clonotype. CDR3 DNA sequence: TGTGCCAGCAACGGGGAGCAAGAGACCCAGTACTTC. This codes for CASNGEQETQYF. The chain has TRBV28 and TRBJ2-5; perhaps TRBD2 as D (5 bases). This CDR3 has 12 residues. Germline CDR1 MDHEN, CDR2 SYDVKM. Trimming removed 7 bases at V and 2 bases at J, with 8 bases between.

This rearrangement joins TRBV28 to TRBJ1-2, with D perhaps TRBD1 (5 bases). CDR1 is MDHEN, CDR2 SYDVKM, per germline. The CDR3 covers 13 residues. V lost 6 bases, J lost 6 bases, and 14 bases lay in between. CDR3 sequence (DNA): TGTGCCAGCAGCTCGACAGTTCCAAATGGCTACACCTTC. It encodes CASSSTVPNGYTF.

This clonotype was counted many times. The rearrangement joins TRBV2 to TRBJ1-1, with D unclear. The germline V gene has CDR1 SNHLY and CDR2 FYNNEI. V lost 4 bases and J 0 bases, leaving 9 bases between the germline ends. The CDR3 runs to 14 residues. The CDR3 nucleotides are TGTGCCAGCAGTGGCGCAGCCATGAACACTGAAGCTTTCTTT. Translating gives CASSGAAMNTEAFF.

CDR3 in amino acids: CATSDSTLYEQYF. Here the CDR3 DNA reads TGTGCCACCAGTGATTCCACCCTCTACGAGCAGTACTTC. The chain carries TRBV24-1 and TRBJ2-7; D is unresolved. Germline CDR1 is KGHDR and CDR2 is SFDVKD. The CDR3 is 13 amino acids. V gave up 2 bases and J gave up 3 bases, with 7 bases separating them.

At least ten counts were recorded for this clonotype. V and J are TRBV20-1 and TRBJ1-5; no firm D call. The CDR3 is 14 amino acids. Trimming took off 1 base at V and 0 bases at J, with 7 bases between the two ends. Germline-derived CDR1 and CDR2 are DFQATT and SNEGSKA (reference sequence). DNA of the CDR3: TGCAGTGCTAGAGCACAAGATAGCAATCAGCCCCAGCATTTT. Amino acids: CSARAQDSNQPQHF.

This clonotype was seen only a few times. The chain has TRBV7-8 and TRBJ1-1; 9 nucleotides match TRBD1. The CDR3 runs to 14 residues. The V segment lost 7 bases and the J segment 1 base; nucleotides outside the gene matches: 4. Germline values: CDR1 SGHVS, CDR2 FQNEAQ. DNA for the CDR3: TGTGCCAGCATCCCGGACAGGGGGAACACTGAAGCTTTCTTT. It specifies CASIPDRGNTEAFF. The full variable domain, in which reference TRBV7-8 and TRBJ1-1 provide the parts outside the CDR3, is GAGVSQSPRYKVAKRGQDVALRCDPISGHVSLFWYQQALGQGPEFLTYFQNEAQLDKSGLPSDRFFAERPEGSVSTLKIQRTQQEDSAVYLCASIPDRGNTEAFFGQGTRLTVV.

In this sample, this clonotype turned up many times. The genes are TRBV30 and TRBJ1-1, with 9 positions matching TRBD1. This CDR3 contains 16 residues. V trimming: 7 bases; J trimming: 6 bases; junction bases outside the gene matches: 18. In germline, CDR1 is GTSNPN, CDR2 SVGIG (reference sequence). CDR3 region: CASQQGALGPSAEAFF. The CDR3, as DNA: TGTGCCTCACAACAGGGGGCCTTAGGACCTTCCGCTGAAGCTTTCTTT.

This clonotype has a count of ten or more. The V gene is TRBV12-3 or TRBV12-4, the J gene TRBJ1-5; weak D call: TRBD1 (5 bases). The CDR3 length is 14 residues. Trimming pared 5 bases from V and 0 bases from J, leaving 8 bases between. The CDR3 here is CASSGQGSNQPQHF. CDR3 DNA: TGTGCCAGCAGTGGCCAGGGTAGCAATCAGCCCCAGCATTTT.

This clonotype was recorded once. The germline gene is not matched at one end of the junction; a read error may be the cause. The gene calls are TRBV6-2 or TRBV6-3 and TRBJ2-5; a possible D gene is TRBD2 (6 bases). Germline V gene lookup returns CDR1 MNHEY and CDR2 SVGEGT. The CDR3 runs to 15 residues. The DNA of the CDR3 is TGTGCCGGCAGTTACTCGGAGGGTTGGGGCGAGACCCAGTACTTC. Translation gives CAGSYSEGWGETQYF.

This sequence joins TRBV15 and TRBJ1-5, with D possibly being TRBD1 (6 bases). The CDR3 has 13 amino acids. Trimming shortened V by 3 bases and J by 6 bases, and 9 bases separated the two germline ends. The germline gives CDR1 LNHNV, CDR2 YYDKDF (reference sequence). CDR3 coding DNA: TGTGCCACCAGCAGTTCAGGGGCTCAGCCCCAGCATTTT. Translated, it gives CATSSSGAQPQHF.

In this sample, this clonotype turned up many times. The V gene is TRBV28, the J gene TRBJ2-6; D is uncertain. The CDR3 covers 15 residues. Germline assignment: CDR1 MDHEN and CDR2 SYDVKM. The V and J ends lost 1 base and 4 bases respectively, with 8 bases between them. The CDR3 reads CASSLSGSGANVLTF. As DNA, the CDR3 is TGTGCCAGCAGTTTATCCGGGTCCGGGGCCAACGTCCTGACTTTC.

This rearrangement joins TRBV27 to TRBJ1-6; 7 bases are shared with TRBD1. V dropped 3 bases and J dropped 8; count of bases not matched to a gene: 7. Germline CDR1 is MNHEY and CDR2 is SMNVEV (reference sequence). The CDR3 is made up of 15 amino acids. CDR3 loop: CASSFLDRDDSPLHF. In DNA form, the CDR3 reads TGTGCCAGCAGTTTCTTAGACAGGGATGATTCACCCCTCCACTTT.

The chain combines TRBV2 with TRBJ2-2; D perhaps matches TRBD2 (6 bases). V lost 10 bases and J lost 3, with 18 bases in between. The CDR3 length is 15 residues. Germline loops: CDR1 SNHLY, CDR2 FYNNEI. CDR3: CATGEVAEHTGELFF. The DNA for the CDR3 is TGTGCCACGGGCGAGGTAGCGGAGCACACCGGGGAGCTGTTTTTT.

This clonotype was observed at least ten times. The chain couples TRBV6-2 or TRBV6-3 to TRBJ1-1; D is uncertain. The CDR3 totals 14 residues. V shed 5 bases and J shed 1 base, with 11 bases lying between them. CDR1 is MNHEY and CDR2 is SVGEGT in the germline V gene. The CDR3 loop reads CASSPSGPNTEAFF. The CDR3 coding sequence is TGTGCCAGCAGTCCCTCAGGCCCGAACACTGAAGCTTTCTTT.

In this sample, this clonotype turned up many times. This chain joins TRBV30 and TRBJ1-2; D is undetermined. The CDR3 spans 12 residues. The ends were cut back, 0 bases at V and 4 bases at J, with 6 bases in the middle. From germline, CDR1 is GTSNPN and CDR2 SVGIG (reference sequence). The DNA for the CDR3 is TGTGCCTGGAGTGTAACAGCCTATGGCTACACCTTC. This codes for CAWSVTAYGYTF.